These T cell receptor beta chains were read from a single sample in a study of T cells after yellow fever vaccination. TCRdb ran MiXCR on the 5' RACE reads and lists one entry per CDR3 protein. Among just under 600,000 distinct CDR3 sequences listed, about 14% were seen once. Sequencing used PBMCs, obtained on the day of the yellow fever booster vaccination. These receptors all stem from a man between 25 and 39 years old who received the YFV17D yellow fever vaccine. CDR3s include the opening cysteine and the closing phenylalanine or tryptophan.

CDR3aa | j_gene | v_gene
CASNLRPTGNEQYF | TRBJ2-7 | TRBV5-1
CASRPTQTYNEQFF | TRBJ2-1 | TRBV5-1
CASSQEDRALIGNEQFF | TRBJ2-1 | TRBV3-1
CSVEGTGMDLAFF | TRBJ1-1 | TRBV29-1
CATSRDVGTGEKETQYF | TRBJ2-5 | TRBV15
CASSYQGSSYNEQFF | TRBJ2-1 | TRBV7-9
CASSQGGSVRVETQYF | TRBJ2-5 | TRBV14
CASSLNADYQPQHF | TRBJ1-5 | TRBV5-8
CASSLSGITDTQYF | TRBJ2-3 | TRBV7-9
CASSQGVWGDRNDNEQFF | TRBJ2-1 | TRBV4-3
CATSDPGSPSSEQYF | TRBJ2-7 | TRBV24-1
CASSLGADPNTEAFF | TRBJ1-1 | TRBV5-6
CASSSGPSGSLYNEQFF | TRBJ2-1 | TRBV9
CSARDRGSGSYEQYF | TRBJ2-7 | TRBV20-1
CATSGGETQYF | TRBJ2-5 | TRBV11-2
CASSNQGGVNYGYTF | TRBJ1-2 | TRBV9
CASSPLSSGGYEQFF | TRBJ2-1 | TRBV5-5
CASSSDRDPIF | TRBJ1-1 | TRBV12-3/TRBV12-4
CSASLQGARGQPQHF | TRBJ1-5 | TRBV20-1
CAWSVLSGNTGELFF | TRBJ2-2 | TRBV30
CASRDRGIDGQFF | TRBJ2-1 | TRBV28
CASSDEPTETQYF | TRBJ2-5 | TRBV9
CASNPGLQSYEQYF | TRBJ2-7 | TRBV5-1
CASTITGGTEAFF | TRBJ1-1 | TRBV6-6
CASSWLPTTSGGNEQFF | TRBJ2-1 | TRBV3-1
CASSQTPSYEQYF | TRBJ2-7 | TRBV11-1
CASGQRYNEQFF | TRBJ2-1 | TRBV25-1
CASSLVTSGSRETQYF | TRBJ2-5 | TRBV5-1
CSANRRPRADTQYF | TRBJ2-3 | TRBV20-1
CASSSGTVETNEKLFF | TRBJ1-4 | TRBV5-1
CASSKLGGATYEQYF | TRBJ2-7 | TRBV21-1
CASSLNPGQGNYGYTF | TRBJ1-2 | TRBV7-3
CATSRVAGYQETQYF | TRBJ2-5 | TRBV15
CSARSPGQGAGEQYF | TRBJ2-7 | TRBV20-1
CASSQGTGGDEQYF | TRBJ2-7 | TRBV28
CASSIATRGKRTEAFF | TRBJ1-1 | TRBV21-1
CASSFRLDTQYF | TRBJ2-3 | TRBV12-3/TRBV12-4
CSATGGPVRAYEQYF | TRBJ2-7 | TRBV20-1
CASSLVEGGYTF | TRBJ1-2 | TRBV5-4
CASSLGAASNQETQYF | TRBJ2-5 | TRBV7-2
CSAEAGTGDPQHF | TRBJ1-5 | TRBV20-1
CASSPQRGPYNEQFF | TRBJ2-1 | TRBV7-3
CAISELEGRRETQYF | TRBJ2-5 | TRBV10-3
CATRDTRVIRNEQFF | TRBJ2-1 | TRBV15
CSARPALGDTQYF | TRBJ2-3 | TRBV20-1
CASSQDWDYGYTF | TRBJ1-2 | TRBV4-3
CSVGGREDKNIQYF | TRBJ2-4 | TRBV29-1
CASSFDGTQYF | TRBJ2-5 | TRBV12-3/TRBV12-4
CASSNPGQGDQPQHF | TRBJ1-5 | TRBV5-1
CASSHQGDTRYF | TRBJ2-3 | TRBV6-7
CASSLEYQETQYF | TRBJ2-5 | TRBV5-1
CSARDGTKNEQYF | TRBJ2-7 | TRBV20-1
CASSSAGYSYNEQFF | TRBJ2-1 | TRBV9
CSARVVAKETQYF | TRBJ2-5 | TRBV20-1
CASSQATGGYTGELFF | TRBJ2-2 | TRBV4-2
CASSLEPLAGSRYEQYF | TRBJ2-7 | TRBV5-1
CASSPPLGAARPYNEQFF | TRBJ2-1 | TRBV18
CASSQGASGRDIQYF | TRBJ2-4 | TRBV4-2
CASSEQGTPPKNIQYF | TRBJ2-4 | TRBV7-9